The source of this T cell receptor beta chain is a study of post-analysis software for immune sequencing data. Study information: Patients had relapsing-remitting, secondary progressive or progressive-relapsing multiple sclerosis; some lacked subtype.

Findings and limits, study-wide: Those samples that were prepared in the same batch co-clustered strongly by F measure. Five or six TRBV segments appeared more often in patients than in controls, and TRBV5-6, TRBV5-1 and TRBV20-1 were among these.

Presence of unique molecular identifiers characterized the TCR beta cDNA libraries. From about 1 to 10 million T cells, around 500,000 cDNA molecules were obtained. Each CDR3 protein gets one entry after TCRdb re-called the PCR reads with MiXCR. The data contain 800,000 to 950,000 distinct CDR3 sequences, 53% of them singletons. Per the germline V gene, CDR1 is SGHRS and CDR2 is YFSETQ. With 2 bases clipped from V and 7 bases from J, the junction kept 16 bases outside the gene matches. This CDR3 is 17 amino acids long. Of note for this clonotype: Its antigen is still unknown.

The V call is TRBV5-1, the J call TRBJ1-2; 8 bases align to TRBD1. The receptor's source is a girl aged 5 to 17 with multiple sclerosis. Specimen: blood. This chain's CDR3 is CASSLTGTGVAEGGYTF. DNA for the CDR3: TGCGCCAGCAGCTTAACCGGGACAGGAGTTGCGGAGGGTGGCTACACCTTC. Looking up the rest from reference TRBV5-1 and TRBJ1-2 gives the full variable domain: KAGVTQTPRYLIKTRGQQVTLSCSPISGHRSVSWYQQTPGQGLQFLFEYFSETQRNKGNFPGRFSGRQFSNSRSEMNVSTLELGDSALYLCASSLTGTGVAEGGYTFGSGTRLTVV.